The clone carrying this TCR beta chain showed up just a few times. As yet, its antigen is unknown. Separate alpha and beta amplification began at the second PCR step. An equimolar mix of two oligonucleotides served as the beta constant-region primer for TRBC1 and TRBC2. A 12-nucleotide UMI and the SP2 primer were added to the cDNA 3' end by oligonucleotide ligation. MiXCR, applied by TCRdb to the UMI-ligation and nested PCR reads, yields one record per CDR3 protein. The data show about 80,000 distinct CDR3 sequences, around 14% seen once. The data stem from a study of naive and memory T cell subsets. Findings and caveats of the study: Over 95% of naive TCR sequences appeared only once, unlike memory subsets.

CDR1 is SGHDT and CDR2 is YYEEEE in the germline V gene. The V gene end was trimmed by 4 bases and the J gene end by 4 bases; junction bases not matched to a gene: 6. The CDR3 has 14 residues. Sequencing was done on a sample of central memory CD4+ T cells from blood. The chain employs TRBV5-6 and TRBJ1-1, with 8 bases that match TRBD1. The TCR was taken from a human donor in good health. The chain's CDR3 is CASSRNRGVTEAFF. DNA of the CDR3: TGTGCCAGCAGCAGGAACAGGGGGGTCACTGAAGCTTTCTTT.